These T cell receptor beta chains were read from a single sample in a study of cytomegalovirus exposure and HLA in healthy donors. Here immunoSEQ multiplex PCR was the method, and the copy in TCRdb shows in-frame clones only, minus some. The sample carries around 120,000 clones, approximately 80% recorded once. Sequenced material: PBMCs. These receptors originate from a boy aged 2 to 9 in good health and CMV-seronegative. Both conserved end residues are part of each CDR3. The D gene is left open where the match is weak. Expanded clones are given a class, and other clones once, few, many or no size at all.

D gene,clone size,CDR3 length,J gene,V gene,CDR3 DNA,CDR3 protein
-,-,13,TRBJ1-2,TRBV2,TGTGCCAGTCCCGAGGAGGGGAACTATGGCTACACCTTC,CASPEEGNYGYTF
TRBD1,-,17,TRBJ2-3,TRBV14,TGTGCCAGCAGCCAAGGTTGGGACAGGAGTTCCACAGATACGCAGTATTTT,CASSQGWDRSSTDTQYF
-,few,15,TRBJ1-1,TRBV5-1,TGCGCCAGCAATTTGGGGACGGGGGGGAACACTGAAGCTTTCTTT,CASNLGTGGNTEAFF
-,-,17,TRBJ1-5,TRBV12-5,TGTGCTAGTGGTTTGGTAGTGACGGAGCCGACCTATCAGCCCCAGCATTTT,CASGLVVTEPTYQPQHF
TRBD1,-,16,TRBJ1-1,TRBV19,TGTGCCAGTAGTCCCCGGACAGGGGCGCTGAACACTGAAGCTTTCTTT,CASSPRTGALNTEAFF
TRBD1,-,14,TRBJ1-2,TRBV4-3,TGCGCCAGCAGCCAAGGGACAGGATTTGAAGGCTACACCTTC,CASSQGTGFEGYTF
TRBD2,-,14,TRBJ2-1,TRBV2,TGTGCCAGCGAAGGGACTACCCGCTACAATGAGCAGTTCTTC,CASEGTTRYNEQFF
-,-,16,TRBJ1-3,TRBV4-3,TGCGCCAGCAGCCAAGAAACAGGGTACTCTGGAAACACCATATATTTT,CASSQETGYSGNTIYF
-,-,15,TRBJ1-1,TRBV7-6,TGTGCCAGCAGCTTAGAGGTAGGGGCGAACACTGAAGCTTTCTTT,CASSLEVGANTEAFF
-,few,15,TRBJ2-3,TRBV4-2,TGTGCCAGCAGCCAAGAGGGGGGGGCCGCAGATACGCAGTATTTT,CASSQEGGAADTQYF
-,-,13,TRBJ2-3,TRBV6-1,TGTGCCAGCCTTAGCGATCTCACAGATACGCAGTATTTT,CASLSDLTDTQYF
-,-,15,TRBJ1-1,TRBV9,TGTGCCAGCAGTGCATCCGGGACACAGAACACTGAAGCTTTCTTT,CASSASGTQNTEAFF
TRBD1,-,14,TRBJ1-1,TRBV25-1,TGTGCCAGCAGTCGGGGACAGGTGAACACTGAAGCTTTCTTT,CASSRGQVNTEAFF
TRBD2,-,17,TRBJ2-1,TRBV18,TGTGCCAGCTCACCACAAGGGGGACTAGCGGGAGTTAATGAGCAGTTCTTC,CASSPQGGLAGVNEQFF
-,few,14,TRBJ2-1,TRBV25-1,TGTGCCAGCAGTGAAAGCGGCGCCTACAATGAGCAGTTCTTC,CASSESGAYNEQFF
TRBD1,-,17,TRBJ2-7,TRBV19,TGTGCCAGTAGTATTGGGGGGGGGACAGGGACGGCCTACGAGCAGTACTTC,CASSIGGGTGTAYEQYF
TRBD2,-,15,TRBJ2-3,TRBV6-5,TGTGCCAGCAGCACGGGAGCGGGGGGTGTAGATACGCAGTATTTT,CASSTGAGGVDTQYF
-,-,13,TRBJ1-2,TRBV2,TGTGCCAGCCGCGATCTGATCAACTATGGCTACACCTTC,CASRDLINYGYTF